A single sample gave rise to the 27 T cell receptor beta chains below, sequenced in a study of blood T cell repertoires in COVID-19. Profiled with immunoSEQ multiplex PCR; TCRdb holds only in-frame clones, not every one. The repertoire holds 200,000 to 300,000 clones, with around 89% as singletons. The specimen was PBMCs or T cells enriched from blood (not recorded which). The receptors were sampled from a man aged 35-49 years who had recovered from COVID-19.

As DNA, the CDR3 is TGCGCCAGCAGCCAAGAAGGGACTAGCGGTACCTACGAGCAGTACTTC. This sequence encodes CASSQEGTSGTYEQYF. The chain employs TRBV4-3 and TRBJ2-7; 11 bases agree with TRBD2. The CDR3 contains 16 residues. Trimming removed 0 bases from V and 2 bases from J; junction bases left unmatched: 3. Germline CDR1 and CDR2: LGHNA and YSLEER.

The chain combines TRBV15 with TRBJ2-5; 9 positions agree with TRBD2. The CDR3 totals 18 residues. The germline V gene encodes CDR1 LNHNV and CDR2 YYDKDF (reference sequence). J gave up 2 bases and V 0 bases, and 10 bases lay outside the gene matches. The CDR3, as DNA: TGTGCCACCAGCAGAGATTTGGGTAGCGGGGGAGCTCAAGAGACCCAGTACTTC. As protein: CATSRDLGSGGAQETQYF.

The rearrangement uses TRBV5-1 and TRBJ2-2; weak D call: TRBD2 (5 bases). The CDR3 length is 15 residues. Germline V CDR1 and CDR2: SGHRS, YFSETQ. V was shortened by 4 bases and J by 0 bases, with 10 bases between the two germline ends. CDR3: CASSALVANTGELFF. In DNA form, the CDR3 reads TGCGCCAGCAGCGCACTAGTCGCGAACACCGGGGAGCTGTTTTTT. The complete variable domain, with remaining parts taken from reference TRBV5-1 and TRBJ2-2, reads KAGVTQTPRYLIKTRGQQVTLSCSPISGHRSVSWYQQTPGQGLQFLFEYFSETQRNKGNFPGRFSGRQFSNSRSEMNVSTLELGDSALYLCASSALVANTGELFFGEGSRLTVL.

The gene calls are TRBV7-3 and TRBJ2-3, with TRBD1 matching 7 bases. After removal of 3 bases from V and 4 bases from J, the junction contained 10 bases not matched to a gene. CDR3 length equals 16 residues. Germline CDR1 reads SGHTA; CDR2 reads FQGTGA. CDR3 protein: CASSFGQATSSDTQYF. The DNA for the CDR3 is TGTGCCAGCAGCTTCGGACAGGCGACCTCTTCAGATACGCAGTATTTT.

On this clone itself: The junction shows a germline mismatch at one end, possibly a read error. This chain joins TRBV6-5 and TRBJ1-3, with TRBD1 as a possible D gene (5 bases). CDR3 length: 16 amino acids. The V gene's germline CDR1 is MNHEY and CDR2 SVGAGI. The CDR3 DNA is TGTGCCAGCAGTTACTCAACCCCGTCCCTGGGACTAATCTCTGCCTTT. Protein sequence: CASSYSTPSLGLISAF.

The chain couples TRBV5-6 to TRBJ1-6; 7 bases agree with TRBD1. CDR1 SGHDT and CDR2 YYEEEE come from the germline V gene. J was trimmed by 12 bases and V by 4 bases; bases with no gene match: 13. The CDR3 is 15 amino acids. CDR3 sequence (DNA): TGTGCCAGCAGCGATGGACAGGACTTTCCCCGACCCCTCCACTTT. It translates to CASSDGQDFPRPLHF.

The rearrangement links TRBV6-2 or TRBV6-3 to TRBJ2-2, with TRBD1 identical over 7 bases. The CDR3 is made up of 17 amino acids. Germline CDR1 MNHEY, CDR2 SVGEGT. V was clipped by 2 bases and J by 1 base; unmatched bases: 7. CDR3 residues: CASSYPLTGVNTGELFF. For the CDR3, the DNA is TGTGCCAGCAGTTACCCCCTAACAGGGGTGAACACCGGGGAGCTGTTTTTT.

This clone was counted a few times. The chain couples TRBV6-5 to TRBJ1-1; weak D call: TRBD1 (6 bases). V was clipped by 8 bases and J by 5 bases, with 15 bases between them. The CDR3 runs 13 residues. Germline values: CDR1 MNHEY, CDR2 SVGAGI. The CDR3 coding sequence is TGTGCCAGCTGGCCGGGAAGGGGGACTGAAGCTTTCTTT. Protein sequence: CASWPGRGTEAFF.

The rearrangement joins TRBV7-9 to TRBJ1-1, with no clear D. The CDR3 covers 14 residues. Per the germline V gene, CDR1 is SEHNR and CDR2 is FQNEAQ (reference sequence). V lost 2 bases and J 1 base, leaving 8 bases between the germline ends. CDR3 sequence reads: CASSLQDTNTEAFF. For the CDR3, the DNA is TGTGCCAGCAGCTTACAGGATACGAACACTGAAGCTTTCTTT.

This chain connects TRBV11-3 to TRBJ2-2; tentative D call: TRBD2 (5 bases). CDR1 is SGHNT, CDR2 YENEEA, per germline. This CDR3 is 14 amino acids long. Trimming pared 1 base from V and 8 bases from J, leaving 11 bases between. CDR3 protein: CASSLVTGVGELFF. CDR3 DNA sequence: TGTGCCAGCAGCTTAGTGACCGGGGTTGGGGAGCTGTTTTTT. The entire variable domain, with the rest obtained from reference TRBV11-3 and TRBJ2-2, is as follows: EAGVVQSPRYKIIEKKQPVAFWCNPISGHNTLYWYLQNLGQGPELLIRYENEEAVDDSQLPKDRFSAERLKGVDSTLKIQPAELGDSAVYLCASSLVTGVGELFFGEGSRLTVL.

The chain links TRBV10-3 to TRBJ2-6, with a possible D match to TRBD2 (5 bases). V lost 10 bases and J 0 bases, leaving 16 bases between the germline ends. Looked up from germline, CDR1 is ENHRY and CDR2 is SYGVKD. The length of the CDR3 is 16 residues. The CDR3 DNA sequence: TGTGCCACCCCGGGGAATCCCTCCTCTGGGGCCAACGTCCTGACTTTC. Translation: CATPGNPSSGANVLTF.

The V call is TRBV10-3, the J call TRBJ1-2, with D tentatively TRBD1 (6 bases). This CDR3 is 15 amino acids long. V shed 4 bases and J shed 3 bases, with 15 bases lying between them. The germline V gene has CDR1 ENHRY and CDR2 SYGVKD. The CDR3 DNA reads as TGTGCCATCAGTGCACGGACAGCCTCCGACTATGGCTACACCTTC. It encodes CAISARTASDYGYTF.

The J gene is TRBJ2-5, the V gene TRBV19; 7 bases are shared with TRBD1. The V and J ends lost 2 bases and 4 bases, in that order; junction bases with no gene match: 1. This CDR3 region has 13 residues. The germline V gene has CDR1 LNHDA and CDR2 SQIVND (reference sequence). This CDR3 reads CASSINRGETQYF. The DNA for the CDR3 is TGTGCCAGTAGTATAAACAGGGGAGAGACCCAGTACTTC.

This rearrangement joins TRBV4-3 to TRBJ2-1, with 8 bases lining up with TRBD2. V lost 3 bases to trimming and J lost 4 bases; unmatched junction nucleotides: 5. This CDR3 contains 15 residues. The V gene's germline CDR1 is LGHNA and CDR2 YSLEER. CDR3 sequence (DNA): TGCGCCAGCAGCCAGGGAACTAGCGGATACAATGAGCAGTTCTTC. Its protein product is CASSQGTSGYNEQFF.

The J gene is TRBJ2-5, the V gene TRBV7-3, with a weak D call TRBD2 (6 bases). The CDR3 runs 14 residues. Germline V gene lookup returns CDR1 SGHTA and CDR2 FQGTGA. The germline V and J ends were trimmed by 3 bases and 5 bases, with 13 bases remaining between them. In DNA form, the CDR3 reads TGTGCCAGCAGCTTTTTTTCTAGCGTCGAGACCCAGTACTTC. Protein sequence: CASSFFSSVETQYF.

A single count supports this clone. Written as DNA, the CDR3 is TGTGCCAGCAGCTCGTTGCCAGGGGGAACCGGGGAGCTGTTTTTT. It specifies CASSSLPGGTGELFF. The chain couples TRBV7-8 to TRBJ2-2, with TRBD1 matching 7 bases. This CDR3 spans 15 amino acids. J lost 5 bases, V lost 4 bases, and 7 bases had no gene match. CDR1 and CDR2 from the germline V gene are SGHVS and FQNEAQ.

V is TRBV18 and J is TRBJ1-2; 9 bases line up with TRBD1. Germline CDR1 and CDR2: KGHSH and LQKENI. The CDR3 has 14 amino acids. Unmatched junction bases numbered 7, after V lost 4 bases and J lost 7 bases. DNA of the CDR3: TGTGCCAGCTCACAAGGACAGGGGTTCGGTGGCTACACCTTC. Its translation is CASSQGQGFGGYTF.

The V and J genes are TRBV4-3 and TRBJ2-7, with 8 nucleotides matching TRBD2. The CDR3 is 14 amino acids. V shed 4 bases and J 4 bases; nucleotides not matched to a gene: 6. The germline gives CDR1 LGHNA, CDR2 YSLEER. The CDR3 sequence is CASSREREWYEQYF. The CDR3 coding sequence is TGCGCCAGCAGCCGAGAGCGGGAGTGGTACGAGCAGTACTTC.

A few counts support this clone. The chain carries TRBV19 and TRBJ1-4; D call uncertain. Deletions cut 4 bases from V and 4 bases from J, with 13 bases between. Looked up from germline, CDR1 is LNHDA and CDR2 is SQIVND (reference sequence). This CDR3 has 15 residues. The CDR3 reads CASSTVEAFNEKLFF. The DNA for the CDR3 is TGTGCCAGTAGTACCGTCGAGGCCTTTAATGAAAAACTGTTTTTT.

The J gene is TRBJ1-2, the V gene TRBV27; the match to TRBD1 covers 8 bases. The CDR3 runs to 18 residues. CDR1 is MNHEY and CDR2 is SMNVEV in the germline V gene (reference sequence). After removal of 4 bases from V and 5 bases from J, the junction contained 18 bases not matched to a gene. This chain's CDR3 is CASSSGSQAGGLGYGYTF. CDR3 DNA: TGTGCCAGCAGTTCGGGGAGTCAAGCAGGGGGCTTAGGATATGGCTACACCTTC.

V and J are TRBV4-3 and TRBJ2-3; weak D call: TRBD1 (5 bases). V was trimmed by 6 bases and J by 2 bases, leaving 18 bases between them. The CDR3 has 16 residues. CDR1 is LGHNA, CDR2 YSLEER, per germline. DNA for the CDR3: TGCGCCAGCAGTCTTCGTCAGGGAAGCCTCACAGATACGCAGTATTTT. Protein product: CASSLRQGSLTDTQYF.

V gene TRBV4-1 combines with J gene TRBJ2-7; the match to TRBD1 covers 8 bases. The CDR3 totals 16 residues. Germline V gene lookup returns CDR1 MGHRA and CDR2 YSYEKL. The V gene end was trimmed by 1 base and the J gene end by 4 bases; junction bases not matched to a gene: 9. The CDR3 DNA sequence: TGCGCCAGCAGCCAAGCTCCGGCAGGGGGCGGTTACGAGCAGTACTTC. Amino acid sequence: CASSQAPAGGGYEQYF.

Notes on this clone: At the DNA level, this CDR3 is encoded by other sequences in the same sample as well. The chain joins TRBV7-2 to TRBJ1-5; TRBD1 matches 7 bases. V trimming: 5 bases; J trimming: 2 bases; junction bases outside the gene matches: 6. This CDR3 has 15 amino acids. CDR1 is SGHTA and CDR2 is FQGNSA in the germline V gene. The CDR3 DNA reads TGTGCCAGCAGCAAGACAGGGTCGGGCAATCAGCCCCAGCATTTT. Translated, it gives CASSKTGSGNQPQHF.

This chain connects TRBV6-4 to TRBJ2-1; 12 bases match TRBD2. The CDR3 consists of 15 residues. After removal of 5 bases from V and 3 bases from J, the junction contained 2 bases not matched to a gene. Germline CDR1 is MRHNA and CDR2 is SNTAGT. DNA of the CDR3: TGTGCCAGCAGTCGACTAGCGGGGGACTACAATGAGCAGTTCTTC. The encoded protein is CASSRLAGDYNEQFF.

The chain employs TRBV28 and TRBJ2-7; 7 nucleotides match TRBD2. The germline gives CDR1 MDHEN, CDR2 SYDVKM. The CDR3 consists of 17 residues. The trim removed 1 base at V and 3 bases at J, leaving 12 bases unmatched. The CDR3 DNA reads TGTGCCAGCAGTTTATCGGGGTTAGGAGGGAGGGTCTACGAGCAGTACTTC. Translation: CASSLSGLGGRVYEQYF.

The chain recombines TRBV3-1 (or the pseudogene TRBV3-2) with TRBJ2-7; possibly TRBD1 for D (5 bases). With 1 base removed from V and 2 bases from J, the gap between germline ends came to 9 bases. The CDR3 spans 14 residues. Germline lookup yields CDR1 LGHDT and CDR2 YNNKEL (reference sequence). The CDR3 spells CASSQGQGPYEQYF. CDR3 DNA sequence: TGTGCCAGCAGCCAAGGGCAGGGTCCCTACGAGCAGTACTTC.

The V call is TRBV4-2, the J call TRBJ2-7; TRBD2 agrees at 8 bases. The CDR3 is made up of 16 amino acids. In germline, CDR1 is LGHNA, CDR2 YNFKEQ. V lost 0 bases to trimming and J lost 0 bases; unmatched junction nucleotides: 4. The CDR3 loop is CASSQEVAGGSYEQYF. The CDR3 nucleotides are TGTGCCAGCAGCCAAGAGGTCGCGGGAGGCTCCTACGAGCAGTACTTC.